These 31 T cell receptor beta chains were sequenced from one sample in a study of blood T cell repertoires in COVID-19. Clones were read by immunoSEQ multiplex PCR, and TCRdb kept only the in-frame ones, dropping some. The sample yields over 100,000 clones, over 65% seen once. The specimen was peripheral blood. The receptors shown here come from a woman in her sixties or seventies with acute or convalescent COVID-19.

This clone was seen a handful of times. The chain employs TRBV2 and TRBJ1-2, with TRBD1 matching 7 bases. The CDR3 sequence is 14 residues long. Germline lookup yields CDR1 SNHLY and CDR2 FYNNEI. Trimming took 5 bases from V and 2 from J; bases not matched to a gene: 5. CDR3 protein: CASSLTGLNYGYTF. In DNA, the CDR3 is TGTGCCAGCAGTTTGACAGGGTTAAACTATGGCTACACCTTC.

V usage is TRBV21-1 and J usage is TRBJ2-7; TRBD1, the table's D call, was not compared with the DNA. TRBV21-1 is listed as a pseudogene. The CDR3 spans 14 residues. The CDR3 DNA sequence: TGTGCCAGCAGGGGACAGGCAAGGACCCACGAGCAGTACTTC. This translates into CASRGQARTHEQYF.

CDR3 in amino acids: CASSQVDRVAHEQYF. As DNA, the CDR3 is TGTGCCAGCTCGCAAGTGGACAGGGTTGCCCACGAGCAGTACTTC. V gene TRBV27 combines with J gene TRBJ2-7; 8 positions match TRBD1. After removal of 8 bases from V and 5 bases from J, the junction contained 14 bases not matched to a gene. CDR1 and CDR2 (germline): MNHEY, SMNVEV (reference sequence). This CDR3 is 15 amino acids long.

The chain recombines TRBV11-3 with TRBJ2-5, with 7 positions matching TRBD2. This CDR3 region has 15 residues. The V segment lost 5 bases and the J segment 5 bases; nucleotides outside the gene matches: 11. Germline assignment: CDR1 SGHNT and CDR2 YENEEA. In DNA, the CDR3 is TGTGCCAGCAGCGATCTATGGGGGGGTTGGGAGACCCAGTACTTC. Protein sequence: CASSDLWGGWETQYF.

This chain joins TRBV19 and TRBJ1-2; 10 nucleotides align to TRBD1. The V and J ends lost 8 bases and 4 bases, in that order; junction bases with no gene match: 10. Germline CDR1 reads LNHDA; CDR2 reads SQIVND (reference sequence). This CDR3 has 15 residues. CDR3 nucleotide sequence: TGTGCCAGTCGGGACAGGGGTAAGGGGAGCTATGGCTACACCTTC. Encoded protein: CASRDRGKGSYGYTF.

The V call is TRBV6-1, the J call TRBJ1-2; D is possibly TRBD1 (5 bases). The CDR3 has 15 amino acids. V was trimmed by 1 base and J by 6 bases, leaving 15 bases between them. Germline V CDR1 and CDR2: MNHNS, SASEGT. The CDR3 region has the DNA TGTGCCAGCAGTGAAGTGACAGCCGGGTCTCATGGCTACACCTTC. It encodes CASSEVTAGSHGYTF.

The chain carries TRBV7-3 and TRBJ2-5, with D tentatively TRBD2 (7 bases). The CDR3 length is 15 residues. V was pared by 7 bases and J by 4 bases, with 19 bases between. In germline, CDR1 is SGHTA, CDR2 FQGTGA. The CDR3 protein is CASNIGGGAAETQYF. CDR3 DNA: TGTGCCAGCAACATAGGAGGGGGGGCTGCAGAGACCCAGTACTTC.

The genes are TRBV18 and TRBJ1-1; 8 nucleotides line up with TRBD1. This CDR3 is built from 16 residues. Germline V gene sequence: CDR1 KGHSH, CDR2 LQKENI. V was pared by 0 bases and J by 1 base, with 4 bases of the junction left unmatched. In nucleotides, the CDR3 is TGTGCCAGCTCACCACCGATTGGACAGGGGAACACTGAAGCTTTCTTT. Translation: CASSPPIGQGNTEAFF.

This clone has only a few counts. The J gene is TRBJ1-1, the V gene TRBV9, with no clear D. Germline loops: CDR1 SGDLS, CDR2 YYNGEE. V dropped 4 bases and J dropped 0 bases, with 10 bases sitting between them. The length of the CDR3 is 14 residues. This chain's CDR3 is CASSPPILNTEAFF. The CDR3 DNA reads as TGTGCCAGCAGCCCCCCAATCCTGAACACTGAAGCTTTCTTT.

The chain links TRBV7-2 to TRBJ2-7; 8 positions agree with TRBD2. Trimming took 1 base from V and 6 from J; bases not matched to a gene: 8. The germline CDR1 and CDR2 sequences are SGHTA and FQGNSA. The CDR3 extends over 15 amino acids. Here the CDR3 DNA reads TGTGCCAGCAGCTTAGACGGGGGGGTGCGGCTCGAGCAGTACTTC. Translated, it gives CASSLDGGVRLEQYF.

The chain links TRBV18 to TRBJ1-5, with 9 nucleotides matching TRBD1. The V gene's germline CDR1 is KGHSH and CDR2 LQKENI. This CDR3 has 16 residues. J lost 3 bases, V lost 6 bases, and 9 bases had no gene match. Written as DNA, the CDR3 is TGTGCCAGCTCTCCTGAGACAGGGGGTCTCAATCAGCCCCAGCATTTT. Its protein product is CASSPETGGLNQPQHF.

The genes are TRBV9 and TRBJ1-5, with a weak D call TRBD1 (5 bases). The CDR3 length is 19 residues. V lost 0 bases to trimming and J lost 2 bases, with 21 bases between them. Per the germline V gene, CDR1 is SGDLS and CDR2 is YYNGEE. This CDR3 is CASSVVPLWAGKGNQPQHF. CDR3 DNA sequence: TGTGCCAGCAGCGTAGTCCCGTTGTGGGCAGGGAAGGGCAATCAGCCCCAGCATTTT. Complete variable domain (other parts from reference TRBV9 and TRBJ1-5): DSGVTQTPKHLITATGQRVTLRCSPRSGDLSVYWYQQSLDQGLQFLIQYYNGEERAKGNILERFSAQQFPDLHSELNLSSLELGDSALYFCASSVVPLWAGKGNQPQHFGDGTRLSIL.

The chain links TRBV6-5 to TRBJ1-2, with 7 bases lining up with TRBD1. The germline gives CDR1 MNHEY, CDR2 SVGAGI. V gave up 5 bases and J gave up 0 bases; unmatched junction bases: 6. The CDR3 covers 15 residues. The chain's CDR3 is CASSPFRGSNYGYTF. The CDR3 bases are TGTGCCAGCAGTCCTTTCAGGGGGTCTAACTATGGCTACACCTTC.

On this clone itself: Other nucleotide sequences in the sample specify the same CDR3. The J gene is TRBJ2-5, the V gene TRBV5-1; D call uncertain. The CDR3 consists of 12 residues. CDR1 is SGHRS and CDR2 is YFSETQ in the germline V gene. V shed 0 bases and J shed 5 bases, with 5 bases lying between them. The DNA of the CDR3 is TGCGCCAGCAGCTTGGCCGGGGAGACCCAGTACTTC. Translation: CASSLAGETQYF.

CDR3 sequence reads: CASSQAYNRGNYGYTF. The CDR3 nucleotides read TGTGCCAGCAGCCAAGCGTATAATAGGGGGAACTATGGCTACACCTTC. This chain links TRBV3-1 (or the pseudogene TRBV3-2) with TRBJ1-2; possibly TRBD1 for D (6 bases). V lost 1 base and J lost 2, with 14 bases in between. Germline assignment: CDR1 LGHDT and CDR2 YNNKEL (reference sequence). The CDR3 runs 16 residues.

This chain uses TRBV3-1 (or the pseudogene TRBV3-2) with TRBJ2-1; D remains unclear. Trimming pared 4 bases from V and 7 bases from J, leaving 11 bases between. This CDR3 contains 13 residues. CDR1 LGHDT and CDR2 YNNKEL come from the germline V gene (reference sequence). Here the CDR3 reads CASSLFQVNEQFF. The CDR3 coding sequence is TGTGCCAGCAGCCTCTTCCAGGTTAATGAGCAGTTCTTC.

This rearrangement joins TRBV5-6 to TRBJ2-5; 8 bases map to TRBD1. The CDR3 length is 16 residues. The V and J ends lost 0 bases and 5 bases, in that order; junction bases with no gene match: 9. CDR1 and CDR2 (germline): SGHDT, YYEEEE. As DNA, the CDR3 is TGTGCCAGCAGCTTGGGTGGGACAGGCGCGCTGGAGACCCAGTACTTC. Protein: CASSLGGTGALETQYF.

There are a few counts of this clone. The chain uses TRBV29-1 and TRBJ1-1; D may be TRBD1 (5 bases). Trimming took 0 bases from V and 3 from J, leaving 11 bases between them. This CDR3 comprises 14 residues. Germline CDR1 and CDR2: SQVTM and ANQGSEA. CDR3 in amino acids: CSVEEAPGDTEAFF. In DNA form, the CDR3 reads TGCAGCGTTGAAGAGGCCCCGGGGGACACTGAAGCTTTCTTT.

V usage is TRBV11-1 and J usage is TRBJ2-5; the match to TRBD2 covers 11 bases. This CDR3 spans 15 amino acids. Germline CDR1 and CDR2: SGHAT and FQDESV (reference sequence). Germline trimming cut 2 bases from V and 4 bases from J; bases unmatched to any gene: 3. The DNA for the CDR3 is TGTGCCAGCAGCTTACGGCTAGCGGGGGGAGAGACCCAGTACTTC. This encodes CASSLRLAGGETQYF.

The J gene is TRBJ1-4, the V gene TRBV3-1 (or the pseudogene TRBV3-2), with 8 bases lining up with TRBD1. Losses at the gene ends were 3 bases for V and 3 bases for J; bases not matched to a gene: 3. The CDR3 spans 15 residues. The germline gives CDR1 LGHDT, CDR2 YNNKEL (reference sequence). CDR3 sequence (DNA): TGTGCCAGCAGCCAGGGGACAGGACCTAATGAAAAACTGTTTTTT. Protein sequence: CASSQGTGPNEKLFF.

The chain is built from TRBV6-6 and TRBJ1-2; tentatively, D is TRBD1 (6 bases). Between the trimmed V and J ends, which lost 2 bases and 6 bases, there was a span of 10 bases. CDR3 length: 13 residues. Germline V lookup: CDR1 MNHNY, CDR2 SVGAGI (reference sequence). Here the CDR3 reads CASSYGGAHGYTF. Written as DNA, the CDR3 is TGTGCCAGCAGTTACGGGGGGGCTCATGGCTACACCTTC.

The DNA for the CDR3 is TGTGCCAGCTCACGAAACTCCCGGGACTCCGGACACTATGGCTACACCTTC. Its protein is CASSRNSRDSGHYGYTF. The chain couples TRBV18 to TRBJ1-2, with D possibly TRBD1 on 5 matching bases. Trimming removed 4 bases at V and 3 bases at J, with 21 bases between. Germline-derived CDR1 and CDR2 are KGHSH and LQKENI. The CDR3 loop spans 17 amino acids.

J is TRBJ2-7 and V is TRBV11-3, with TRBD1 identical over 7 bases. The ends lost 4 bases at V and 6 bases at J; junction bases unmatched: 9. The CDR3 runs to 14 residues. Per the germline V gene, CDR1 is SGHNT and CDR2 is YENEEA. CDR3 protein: CASSSRRTGGEQYF. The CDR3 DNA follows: TGTGCCAGCAGCTCCAGACGGACAGGTGGCGAGCAGTACTTC.

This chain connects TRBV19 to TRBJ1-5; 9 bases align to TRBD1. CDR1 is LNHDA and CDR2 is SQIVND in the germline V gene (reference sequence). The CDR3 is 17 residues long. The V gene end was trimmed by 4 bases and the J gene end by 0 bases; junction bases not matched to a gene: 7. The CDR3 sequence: CASSTGTGKYSNQPQHF. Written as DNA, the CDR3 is TGTGCCAGTAGTACCGGGACAGGGAAGTATAGCAATCAGCCCCAGCATTTT.

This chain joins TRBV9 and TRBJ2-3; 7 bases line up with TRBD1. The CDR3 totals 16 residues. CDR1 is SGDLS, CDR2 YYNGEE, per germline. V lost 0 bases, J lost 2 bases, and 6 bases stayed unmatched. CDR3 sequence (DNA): TGTGCCAGCAGCGTAGGGGACAGTCGTTCCACAGATACGCAGTATTTT. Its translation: CASSVGDSRSTDTQYF.

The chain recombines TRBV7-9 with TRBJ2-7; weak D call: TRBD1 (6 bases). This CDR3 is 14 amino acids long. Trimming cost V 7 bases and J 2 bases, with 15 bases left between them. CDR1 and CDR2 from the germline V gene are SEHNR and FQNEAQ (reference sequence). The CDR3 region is CASTKGDNPYEQYF. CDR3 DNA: TGTGCCAGCACAAAAGGGGACAACCCCTACGAGCAGTACTTC.

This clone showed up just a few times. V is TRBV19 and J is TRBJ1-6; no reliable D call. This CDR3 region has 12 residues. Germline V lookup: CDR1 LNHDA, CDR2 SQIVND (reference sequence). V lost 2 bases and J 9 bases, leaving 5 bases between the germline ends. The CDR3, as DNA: TGTGCCAGTAGTATAAGGAGTTCACCCCTCCACTTT. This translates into CASSIRSSPLHF. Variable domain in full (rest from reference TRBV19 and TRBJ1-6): DGGITQSPKYLFRKEGQNVTLSCEQNLNHDAMYWYRQDPGQGLRLIYYSQIVNDFQKGDIAEGYSVSREKKESFPLTVTSAQKNPTAFYLCASSIRSSPLHFGNGTRLTVT.

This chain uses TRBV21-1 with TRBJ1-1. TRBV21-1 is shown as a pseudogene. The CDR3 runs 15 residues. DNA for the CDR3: TGTGCCAGCAGCAAAGGAGAGGTGCGACGCACTGAAGCTTTCTTT. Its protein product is CASSKGEVRRTEAFF.

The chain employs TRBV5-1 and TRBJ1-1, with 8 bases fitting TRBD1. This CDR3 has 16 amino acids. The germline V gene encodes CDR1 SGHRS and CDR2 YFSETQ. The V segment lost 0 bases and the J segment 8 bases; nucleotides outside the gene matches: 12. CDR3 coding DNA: TGCGCCAGCAGCTTGGGAATTACCGGGACAGGAAAAGAAGCTTTCTTT. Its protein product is CASSLGITGTGKEAFF.

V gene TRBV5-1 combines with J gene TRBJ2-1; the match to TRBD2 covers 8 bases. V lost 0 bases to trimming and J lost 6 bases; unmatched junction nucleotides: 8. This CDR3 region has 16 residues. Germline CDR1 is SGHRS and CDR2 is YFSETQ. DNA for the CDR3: TGCGCCAGCAGCTTGGCCGGGACTAGTATTTCCAATGAGCAGTTCTTC. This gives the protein CASSLAGTSISNEQFF.

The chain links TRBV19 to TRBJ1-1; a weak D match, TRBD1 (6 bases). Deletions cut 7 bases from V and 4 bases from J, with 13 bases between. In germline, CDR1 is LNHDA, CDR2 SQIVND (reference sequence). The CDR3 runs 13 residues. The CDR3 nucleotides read TGTGCCAGTACGCAACAGGGTCGCACTGAAGCTTTCTTT. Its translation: CASTQQGRTEAFF.